Listed below are T cell receptor beta chains from one sample, sequenced in a study of T cell repertoires in cytomegalovirus infection. TCRdb re-derived calls from the reads in MiXCR, one entry per CDR3 protein. The table records about 320,000 distinct CDR3 sequences, more than 8% of them present only once. Material for sequencing was PBMCs. Every receptor here comes from a human donor in good health (CMV status not recorded). Some clones in this sample may be carry-over from other donors' samples. CDR3s include the opening cysteine and the closing phenylalanine or tryptophan. D genes are given only for firm matches. A row's size may be missing; if present it is once, few, many or a size class.

d_call: TRBD2
j_call: TRBJ2-5
clone_size: many
cdr3_length: 17
v_call: TRBV7-2
cdr3_nt: TGTGCCAGCAGCTTAGGGGTAGCGGGGGGGTACCAAGAGACCCAGTACTTC
cdr3_aa: CASSLGVAGGYQETQYF

d_call: .
j_call: TRBJ2-7
clone_size: few
cdr3_length: 15
v_call: TRBV4-3
cdr3_nt: TGCGCCAGCAGCCAAGGGACAGCGGGGTCCTACGAGCAGTACTTC
cdr3_aa: CASSQGTAGSYEQYF

d_call: TRBD2
j_call: TRBJ2-3
clone_size: many
cdr3_length: 17
v_call: TRBV7-9
cdr3_nt: TGTGCCAGCAGTTCGACTGGGACTAGCGGGATTGCAGATACGCAGTATTTT
cdr3_aa: CASSSTGTSGIADTQYF

d_call: TRBD1
j_call: TRBJ2-2
clone_size: .
cdr3_length: 15
v_call: TRBV11-1
cdr3_nt: TGTGCCAGCAGCCCCTACAGGGGAAACACCGGGGAGCTGTTTTTT
cdr3_aa: CASSPYRGNTGELFF

d_call: .
j_call: TRBJ2-2
clone_size: few
cdr3_length: 15
v_call: TRBV28
cdr3_nt: TGTGCCAGCAGTCCTAGGGGGGCCGTTCGTGGGGAGCTGTTTTTT
cdr3_aa: CASSPRGAVRGELFF

d_call: .
j_call: TRBJ2-1
clone_size: once
cdr3_length: 13
v_call: TRBV6-2/TRBV6-3
cdr3_nt: TGTGCCACCCAGGACGGTTCCTACAATGAGCAGTTCTTC
cdr3_aa: CATQDGSYNEQFF

d_call: TRBD2
j_call: TRBJ2-1
clone_size: .
cdr3_length: 19
v_call: TRBV5-4
cdr3_nt: TGTGCCAGCAGCTTTAGTGGGTCTAGCGGCAAGAGCTCCTACAATGAGCAGTTCTTC
cdr3_aa: CASSFSGSSGKSSYNEQFF

d_call: TRBD1
j_call: TRBJ1-2
clone_size: many
cdr3_length: 14
v_call: TRBV19
cdr3_nt: TGTGCCAGTAGCGGGACAGGGGGATCCTATGGCTACACCTTC
cdr3_aa: CASSGTGGSYGYTF

d_call: .
j_call: TRBJ1-2
clone_size: .
cdr3_length: 14
v_call: TRBV12-3/TRBV12-4
cdr3_nt: TGTGCCAGCAGTTTTTACTTTTTTAACTATGGCTACACCTTC
cdr3_aa: CASSFYFFNYGYTF

d_call: TRBD2
j_call: TRBJ2-1
clone_size: few
cdr3_length: 19
v_call: TRBV7-2
cdr3_nt: TGTGCCAGCAGTCGGGATGGACTAGCGGGGGGGCGTTTCTACAATGAGCAGTTCTTC
cdr3_aa: CASSRDGLAGGRFYNEQFF

d_call: .
j_call: TRBJ1-5
clone_size: few
cdr3_length: 14
v_call: TRBV6-2/TRBV6-3
cdr3_nt: TGTGCCAGCAGTTTAATTCCTTTCAATCAGCCCCAGCATTTT
cdr3_aa: CASSLIPFNQPQHF

d_call: .
j_call: TRBJ1-2
clone_size: many
cdr3_length: 14
v_call: TRBV11-2
cdr3_nt: TGTGCCAGCAGCTTGAGTGACGGTAACTATGGCTACACCTTC
cdr3_aa: CASSLSDGNYGYTF

d_call: .
j_call: TRBJ1-4
clone_size: few
cdr3_length: 14
v_call: TRBV7-2
cdr3_nt: TGTGCCAGCAGCTACACAGTTACTAATGAAAAACTGTTTTTT
cdr3_aa: CASSYTVTNEKLFF

d_call: .
j_call: TRBJ2-2
clone_size: .
cdr3_length: 15
v_call: TRBV19
cdr3_nt: TGTGCCAGTATTAGAAGGGGCCGGGACACCGGGGAGCTGTTTTTT
cdr3_aa: CASIRRGRDTGELFF

d_call: .
j_call: TRBJ2-1
clone_size: .
cdr3_length: 15
v_call: TRBV19
cdr3_nt: TGTGCCAGTAGTTTGGCCGGGGACAACTACAATGAGCAGTTCTTC
cdr3_aa: CASSLAGDNYNEQFF

d_call: .
j_call: TRBJ2-3
clone_size: few
cdr3_length: 15
v_call: TRBV7-9
cdr3_nt: TGTGCCAGCAGCCATTCCGGGCGAGGATCAGATACGCAGTATTTT
cdr3_aa: CASSHSGRGSDTQYF

d_call: .
j_call: TRBJ1-1
clone_size: few
cdr3_length: 11
v_call: TRBV6-1
cdr3_nt: TGTGCCAGCAGGTCAGACACTGAAGCTTTCTTT
cdr3_aa: CASRSDTEAFF

d_call: .
j_call: TRBJ1-1
clone_size: few
cdr3_length: 14
v_call: TRBV12-3/TRBV12-4
cdr3_nt: TGTGCCAGCAGTTTAGCGCAGGCAGGGCGTGAAGCTTTCTTT
cdr3_aa: CASSLAQAGREAFF

d_call: TRBD1
j_call: TRBJ2-5
clone_size: .
cdr3_length: 16
v_call: TRBV20-1
cdr3_nt: TGCAGTGCTAGAGATCGGACAGGGTCTAAGGAAGAGACCCAGTACTTC
cdr3_aa: CSARDRTGSKEETQYF

d_call: .
j_call: TRBJ1-2
clone_size: .
cdr3_length: 15
v_call: TRBV19
cdr3_nt: TGTGCCAGTAGTACGGGACACTCCTCGGGCTATGGCTACACCTTC
cdr3_aa: CASSTGHSSGYGYTF

d_call: .
j_call: TRBJ1-6
clone_size: .
cdr3_length: 14
v_call: TRBV7-9
cdr3_nt: TGTGCCAGCAGCTTATCGCAGGGGCATTCACCCCTCCACTTT
cdr3_aa: CASSLSQGHSPLHF

d_call: .
j_call: TRBJ2-7
clone_size: many
cdr3_length: 15
v_call: TRBV7-9
cdr3_nt: TGTGCCAGCAGCCCTGCGGGGGCAGGGGGCCACGAGCAGTACTTC
cdr3_aa: CASSPAGAGGHEQYF

d_call: .
j_call: TRBJ1-5
clone_size: many
cdr3_length: 14
v_call: TRBV6-2/TRBV6-3
cdr3_nt: TGTGCCAGCAGTTACTACAGGGAGAATCAGCCCCAGCATTTT
cdr3_aa: CASSYYRENQPQHF

d_call: .
j_call: TRBJ1-1
clone_size: .
cdr3_length: 15
v_call: TRBV6-2/TRBV6-3
cdr3_nt: TGTGCCAGCAGTCACGTCTCTACAGGGATTGCTGAAGCTTTCTTT
cdr3_aa: CASSHVSTGIAEAFF